This paragraph reports one T cell receptor beta chain. Data came from immunoSEQ multiplex PCR; TCRdb stores just in-frame clones and leaves some out. Among roughly 28,000 clones, 89% were seen once, and the ten largest hold around 1.4%. Trimming took 1 base from V and 0 from J, leaving 7 bases between them. CDR3 size: 14 residues. Looked up from germline, CDR1 is MNHNS and CDR2 is SASEGT. The data were obtained in a study of T cell responses to AZD1222 COVID-19 vaccine. This TCR was recovered from an adult in good health. This chain connects TRBV6-1 to TRBJ2-7; D gene uncertain. The source material was peripheral blood, sampled on day 0 of AZD1222 vaccination. The CDR3 nucleotides are TGTGCCAGCAGTGAAGGTAGGAGCTCCTACGAGCAGTACTTC. As protein: CASSEGRSSYEQYF.